This TCR beta chain is from a study of cytomegalovirus exposure and HLA in healthy donors. Researchers ran the PCR with 60 Vbeta and 13 Jbeta primers. Some clones are missing from TCRdb's copy, which holds only in-frame ones; the method was immunoSEQ multiplex PCR. The sample lists some 110,000 clones, 75% to 80% occurring once. With 6 bases removed from V and 8 bases from J, the gap between germline ends came to 23 bases. Per the germline V gene, CDR1 is SEHNR and CDR2 is FQNEAQ (reference sequence). This CDR3 region has 15 residues. The chain couples TRBV7-9 to TRBJ2-7; tentatively, D is TRBD1 (6 bases). This receptor was taken from a man between 60 and 70 years old in good health and CMV-seropositive. The sample consisted of PBMCs. The CDR3 DNA reads TGTGCCAGCAGTCGTTGGACAGTGCCTCAGAATCAGCAGTACTTC. Translating it yields CASSRWTVPQNQQYF.